The 29 T cell receptor beta chains presented below share a single source sample, sequenced in a study of blood T cell repertoires in COVID-19 (dated by TCRdb to about 2020). The library came from the immunoSEQ multiplex PCR assay. TCRdb holds this immuneACCESS table with in-frame rearrangements only. Some clones are missing; in checked studies, unresolved V genes explain under half, and the rest has no known cause. This sample is represented by 110,000 to 150,000 clones; approximately 80% of them were singletons. The ten largest clones represent 5% to 7% of the sample. The sample was PBMCs or T cells enriched from blood (not recorded which). The receptors stem from a woman between 45 and 65 years old who had recovered from COVID-19.

V gene TRBV15 combines with J gene TRBJ2-1; TRBD1 is a possible D gene (5 bases). The CDR3 spans 16 residues. Deletions cut 4 bases from V and 2 bases from J, with 15 bases between. Germline V CDR1 and CDR2: LNHNV, YYDKDF (reference sequence). The CDR3 region has the DNA TGTGCCACCAGCAACAGCCGGAAGACAGCCTACAATGAGCAGTTCTTC. It is translated as CATSNSRKTAYNEQFF.

The rearrangement links TRBV7-2 to TRBJ2-1; 8 nucleotides align to TRBD1. The CDR3 contains 13 residues. The trim removed 5 bases at V and 7 bases at J, leaving 4 bases unmatched. Germline V gives CDR1 SGHTA, CDR2 FQGNSA. CDR3 nucleotide sequence: TGTGCCAGCAGCCCGGACAGGGCGAATGAGCAGTTCTTC. This sequence encodes CASSPDRANEQFF.

This clone was observed a single time. This chain links TRBV6-2 or TRBV6-3 with TRBJ2-3; TRBD1 might be the D (6 bases). Germline CDR1 and CDR2: MNHEY and SVGEGT. Trimming removed 2 bases at V and 2 bases at J, with 23 bases between. This CDR3 has 19 residues. This CDR3 is CASSYNRAKPGLLTDTQYF. The CDR3 coding sequence is TGTGCCAGCAGTTACAACAGGGCCAAGCCGGGCCTCCTCACAGATACGCAGTATTTT.

The rearrangement uses TRBV6-5 and TRBJ2-1, with TRBD1 matching 9 bases. From germline, CDR1 is MNHEY and CDR2 SVGAGI. CDR3 length: 16 residues. Germline trimming cut 4 bases from V and 8 bases from J; bases unmatched to any gene: 12. DNA of the CDR3: TGTGCCAGCAGTTCCACAGGGGGCTTTGAGGGCGATGAGCAGTTCTTC. It is translated as CASSSTGGFEGDEQFF.

V and J are TRBV6-5 and TRBJ1-5; TRBD1 might be the D (5 bases). V lost 5 bases, J lost 7 bases, and 18 bases lay in between. This CDR3 is built from 15 residues. Per the germline V gene, CDR1 is MNHEY and CDR2 is SVGAGI. The CDR3 DNA follows: TGTGCCAGCAGTAGGGGACCTCGGGAGGTCCAGCCCCAGCATTTT. It specifies CASSRGPREVQPQHF.

This chain joins TRBV29-1 and TRBJ2-1, with 7 bases identical to TRBD2. J gave up 5 bases and V 6 bases, and 4 bases lay outside the gene matches. Germline CDR1 SQVTM, CDR2 ANQGSEA. This CDR3 is built from 12 residues. CDR3 residues: CSVGGTDNEQFF. The CDR3 coding sequence is TGCAGCGTGGGAGGGACGGACAATGAGCAGTTCTTC.

The chain couples TRBV2 to TRBJ1-4, with D hard to call. Trimming removed 4 bases from V and 3 bases from J, with 6 bases in between. CDR3 length equals 13 residues. The V gene's germline CDR1 is SNHLY and CDR2 FYNNEI. DNA of the CDR3: TGTGCCAGCAGTGGGCTCTCTAATGAAAAACTGTTTTTT. This encodes CASSGLSNEKLFF.

The V gene is TRBV15, the J gene TRBJ1-3; D is perhaps TRBD1 (6 bases). This CDR3 is built from 15 residues. V was clipped by 3 bases and J by 3 bases, with 12 bases between them. Germline-derived CDR1 and CDR2 are LNHNV and YYDKDF (reference sequence). The CDR3 loop reads CATSSSRGFGNTIYF. CDR3 DNA: TGTGCCACCAGCAGTTCCAGGGGTTTTGGAAACACCATATATTTT.

The rearrangement uses TRBV6-5 and TRBJ1-2; D call uncertain. CDR3 length: 13 amino acids. With 6 bases removed from V and 2 bases from J, the gap between germline ends came to 10 bases. CDR1 and CDR2 from the germline V gene are MNHEY and SVGAGI. The CDR3 loop is CASSPRRNYGYTF. The DNA for the CDR3 is TGTGCCAGCAGCCCGCGGAGAAACTATGGCTACACCTTC.

The genes are TRBV4-1 and TRBJ1-1; a weak D match, TRBD1 (5 bases). CDR1 is MGHRA, CDR2 YSYEKL, per germline. The CDR3 runs 18 residues. Deletions cut 4 bases from V and 0 bases from J, with 21 bases between. The CDR3 protein is CASSPQPGGLTMNTEAFF. The CDR3 bases are TGCGCCAGCAGCCCTCAGCCCGGGGGTCTTACAATGAACACTGAAGCTTTCTTT.

This clone was picked up a small number of times. V gene TRBV2 combines with J gene TRBJ1-3, with D possibly matching TRBD1 (6 bases). Germline loops: CDR1 SNHLY, CDR2 FYNNEI. This CDR3 comprises 14 residues. Trimming stripped 0 bases from V and 5 bases from J, with 8 bases between. CDR3 in DNA: TGTGCCAGCAGTGAAGCGCGGGGGCGAAACACCATATATTTT. It encodes CASSEARGRNTIYF.

V is TRBV6-5 and J is TRBJ2-7, with TRBD2 matching over 10 bases. Trimming took 2 bases from V and 3 from J; bases not matched to a gene: 4. CDR3 length: 15 amino acids. Germline CDR1 reads MNHEY; CDR2 reads SVGAGI. DNA for the CDR3: TGTGCCAGCAGTTACGCCGGACTAGCGGTCTACGAGCAGTACTTC. Translation: CASSYAGLAVYEQYF.

The chain is built from TRBV28 and TRBJ2-4, with 7 positions matching TRBD1. Trimming cost V 5 bases and J 2 bases; bases outside gene matches: 6. The CDR3 has 15 residues. CDR1 is MDHEN and CDR2 is SYDVKM in the germline V gene. Here the CDR3 DNA reads TGTGCCAGCAGTAGGGACAGCGCCTCCAAAAACATTCAGTACTTC. It encodes CASSRDSASKNIQYF.

V usage is TRBV5-1 and J usage is TRBJ2-5, with D tentatively TRBD2 (5 bases). Looked up from germline, CDR1 is SGHRS and CDR2 is YFSETQ. This CDR3 is built from 14 residues. Trimming took off 2 bases at V and 1 base at J, with 9 bases between the two ends. The CDR3 is CASSLRGTQETQYF. CDR3 in DNA: TGCGCCAGCAGCTTACGGGGTACCCAAGAGACCCAGTACTTC.

This clone was detected once. The chain recombines TRBV19 with TRBJ2-3; D gene unclear. Trimming removed 0 bases from V and 0 bases from J, with 10 bases in between. CDR1 and CDR2 (germline): LNHDA, SQIVND (reference sequence). The CDR3 runs 16 residues. CDR3 loop: CASSIDLTPSTDTQYF. Here the CDR3 DNA reads TGTGCCAGTAGTATAGACCTCACACCTAGCACAGATACGCAGTATTTT.

V and J are TRBV5-1 and TRBJ2-1, with 9 bases fitting TRBD2. V shed 1 base, J shed 4 bases, and the junction held 3 bases outside the gene matches. Germline V gives CDR1 SGHRS, CDR2 YFSETQ. This CDR3 comprises 15 residues. The chain's CDR3 is CASSLSGGQYNEQFF. CDR3 bases: TGCGCCAGCAGCTTGAGCGGGGGGCAATACAATGAGCAGTTCTTC.

The rearrangement links TRBV28 to TRBJ2-7; a possible D gene is TRBD1 (5 bases). Germline V lookup: CDR1 MDHEN, CDR2 SYDVKM. This CDR3 region has 14 residues. The germline V and J ends were trimmed by 4 bases and 0 bases, with 10 bases remaining between them. The CDR3 DNA reads as TGTGCCAGCAGTTCCCAGGACAACTCCTACGAGCAGTACGTC. This encodes CASSSQDNSYEQYV.

V is TRBV19 and J is TRBJ1-2; D is perhaps TRBD1 (6 bases). This CDR3 has 15 amino acids. The germline V gene has CDR1 LNHDA and CDR2 SQIVND (reference sequence). V gave up 3 bases and J gave up 5 bases, with 16 bases separating them. The CDR3 nucleotides read TGTGCCAGTAGTATTGGACAGCCTCAAGGGTATGGCTACACCTTC. As protein: CASSIGQPQGYGYTF. Using reference TRBV19 and TRBJ1-2 for the parts outside the CDR3, the full variable domain is DGGITQSPKYLFRKEGQNVTLSCEQNLNHDAMYWYRQDPGQGLRLIYYSQIVNDFQKGDIAEGYSVSREKKESFPLTVTSAQKNPTAFYLCASSIGQPQGYGYTFGSGTRLTVV.

The chain is built from TRBV25-1 and TRBJ1-6; 7 bases are shared with TRBD1. Looked up from germline, CDR1 is MGHDK and CDR2 is SYGVNS. The V and J ends lost 3 bases and 10 bases, in that order; junction bases with no gene match: 6. This CDR3 region has 14 residues. CDR3 sequence: CASSEMRGQSPLHF. The CDR3 DNA sequence: TGTGCCAGCAGTGAGATGAGGGGGCAGTCACCCCTCCACTTT.

This chain uses TRBV5-1 with TRBJ1-1, with TRBD1 as a possible D gene (5 bases). CDR3 length equals 13 residues. Trimming left V 4 bases short and J 3 bases short, with 10 bases between. CDR1 and CDR2 (germline): SGHRS, YFSETQ. This CDR3 is CASSRARDTEAFF. DNA for the CDR3: TGCGCCAGCAGCCGGGCCAGGGACACTGAAGCTTTCTTT.

On this clone itself: Other DNA sequences within the sample encode an identical CDR3. This chain uses TRBV18 with TRBJ2-7, with D maybe TRBD1 (6 bases). V was shortened by 3 bases and J by 4 bases, with 13 bases between the two germline ends. The CDR3 length is 14 residues. The germline V gene encodes CDR1 KGHSH and CDR2 LQKENI. CDR3 sequence: CASSPELGGYEQYF. The CDR3 region has the DNA TGTGCCAGCTCACCGGAATTAGGGGGTTACGAGCAGTACTTC.

The chain employs TRBV19 and TRBJ2-7; a weak D match, TRBD1 (5 bases). The length of the CDR3 is 15 residues. Trimming removed 4 bases from V and 0 bases from J, with 13 bases in between. CDR1 LNHDA and CDR2 SQIVND come from the germline V gene (reference sequence). This CDR3 is CASSTPGRASYEQYF. CDR3 coding DNA: TGTGCCAGTAGTACCCCGGGCAGGGCCTCCTACGAGCAGTACTTC.

This clone showed up just a few times. The chain employs TRBV28 and TRBJ1-4, with D possibly TRBD1 on 5 matching bases. Germline V gives CDR1 MDHEN, CDR2 SYDVKM. V was shortened by 8 bases and J by 4 bases, with 17 bases between the two germline ends. The length of the CDR3 is 15 residues. This CDR3 is CASRFYGGGNEKLFF. CDR3 DNA sequence: TGTGCCAGCCGCTTTTACGGGGGAGGTAATGAAAAACTGTTTTTT.

This chain links TRBV27 with TRBJ1-6, with TRBD1 identical over 7 bases. Germline lookup yields CDR1 MNHEY and CDR2 SMNVEV (reference sequence). The CDR3 is 14 residues long. The ends lost 8 bases at V and 5 bases at J; junction bases unmatched: 6. Here the CDR3 DNA reads TGTGCCAGCTTAGGACAGGCGGATAATTCACCCCTCCACTTT. Its protein product is CASLGQADNSPLHF.

The chain's CDR3 is CASSHTRSQPQHF. In DNA, the CDR3 is TGTGCCAGCAGCCACACACGAAGTCAGCCCCAGCATTTT. V and J are TRBV4-2 and TRBJ1-5; D is unresolved. Trimming removed 3 bases from V and 6 bases from J, with 9 bases in between. The CDR3 is made up of 13 amino acids. Germline V gene lookup returns CDR1 LGHNA and CDR2 YNFKEQ.

This clone was observed a few times. This chain uses TRBV28 with TRBJ1-5; D unclear. Deletions cut 3 bases from V and 3 bases from J, with 6 bases between. Per the germline V gene, CDR1 is MDHEN and CDR2 is SYDVKM. The length of the CDR3 is 13 residues. CDR3 in amino acids: CASSLEANQPQHF. Written as DNA, the CDR3 is TGTGCCAGCAGTTTGGAGGCCAATCAGCCCCAGCATTTT.

This clone was counted a few times. V usage is TRBV13 and J usage is TRBJ2-7; D is perhaps TRBD1 (6 bases). CDR3 length: 15 amino acids. V lost 5 bases, J lost 0 bases, and 14 bases lay in between. Looked up from germline, CDR1 is PRHDT and CDR2 is FYEKMQ (reference sequence). The CDR3 sequence is CASSRSWTDSYEQYF. The CDR3 DNA reads TGTGCCAGCAGCCGATCTTGGACAGACTCCTACGAGCAGTACTTC.

On this clone: Other DNA sequences from this sample encode an identical CDR3 as well. The chain joins TRBV7-9 to TRBJ1-1, with no clear D. V was shortened by 1 base and J by 4 bases, with 7 bases between the two germline ends. The V gene's germline CDR1 is SEHNR and CDR2 FQNEAQ (reference sequence). There are 13 residues in the CDR3. As DNA, the CDR3 is TGTGCCAGCAGCTTAGATGAGGGCACTGAAGCTTTCTTT. This sequence encodes CASSLDEGTEAFF.

The V and J genes are TRBV7-2 and TRBJ1-6, with 7 bases aligning to TRBD1. Trimming took 1 base from V and 7 from J; bases not matched to a gene: 10. The germline CDR1 and CDR2 sequences are SGHTA and FQGNSA. This CDR3 contains 17 residues. CDR3 DNA: TGTGCCAGCAGCTTAGAGACAGGGAAGGGATGGAATTCACCCCTCCACTTT. It codes for CASSLETGKGWNSPLHF.